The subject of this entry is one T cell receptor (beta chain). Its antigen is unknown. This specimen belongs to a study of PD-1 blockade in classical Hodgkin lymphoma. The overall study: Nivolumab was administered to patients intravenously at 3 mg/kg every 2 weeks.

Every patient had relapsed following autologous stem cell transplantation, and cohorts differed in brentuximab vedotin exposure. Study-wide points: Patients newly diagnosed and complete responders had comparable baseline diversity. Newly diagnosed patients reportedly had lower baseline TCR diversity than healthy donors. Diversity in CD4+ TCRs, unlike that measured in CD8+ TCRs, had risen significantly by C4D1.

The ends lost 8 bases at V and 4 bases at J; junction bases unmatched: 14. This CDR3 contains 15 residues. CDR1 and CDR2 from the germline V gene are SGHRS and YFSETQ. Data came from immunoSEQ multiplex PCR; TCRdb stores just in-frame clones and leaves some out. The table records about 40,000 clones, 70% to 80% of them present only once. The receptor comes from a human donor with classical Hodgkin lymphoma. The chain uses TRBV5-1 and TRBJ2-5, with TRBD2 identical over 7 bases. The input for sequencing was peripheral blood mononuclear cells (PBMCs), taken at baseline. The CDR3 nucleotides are TGCGCCAGTAACAACGGCGGGGGTGGCGGAGAGACCCAGTACTTC. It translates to CASNNGGGGGETQYF.